These T cell receptor beta chains were read from a single sample in a study of blood T cell repertoires in COVID-19. Assay used: immunoSEQ multiplex PCR; TCRdb lists only in-frame clones, some missing. This table holds a few hundred thousand clones, around 90% found once. Sequenced sample: peripheral blood. These receptors originate from a woman aged 40 to 50 with acute or convalescent COVID-19. Each CDR3 is given with its conserved first and last residue. Each record gives: J gene, clone size, V gene, CDR3 protein. Where a row states a size, it is once, few, many or the class of an expanded clone; other rows omit it.

TRBJ2-5 NA TRBV7-9 CASSQQLQGTQYF
TRBJ1-3 NA TRBV6-5 CASRRQGSSGNTIYF
TRBJ2-2 NA TRBV5-1 CASRFIQGFPGELFF
TRBJ2-3 NA TRBV6-4 CASSDSPGDTQYF
TRBJ1-1 NA TRBV9 CASSVVLAEAFF
TRBJ1-2 NA TRBV5-1 CASSSSGQGIGGYTF
TRBJ1-4 NA TRBV6-6 CASRRDSANEKLFF
TRBJ2-3 NA TRBV5-5 CASSLRGGDTQYF
TRBJ1-1 NA TRBV6-1 CASSEVQGAPEAFF
TRBJ1-2 NA TRBV10-3 CAIGAPGQGLDGYTF
TRBJ2-3 once TRBV15 CATSRQGHSTDTQYF
TRBJ1-2 NA TRBV7-8 CASTLGQADYGYTF
TRBJ1-1 NA TRBV3-1/TRBV3-2 CASSPGGVATEAFF
TRBJ2-6 NA TRBV5-1 CASSLAGGQQSSSGANVLTF
TRBJ2-3 NA TRBV30 CALPAGTSGTDTQYF
TRBJ1-1 NA TRBV10-1 CASSQGLDTEAFF
TRBJ1-1 NA TRBV11-2 CASSLNRGLNTEAFF
TRBJ1-5 NA TRBV18 CASSTGGQTYSNQPQHF
TRBJ1-3 NA TRBV9 CASSPKQRQGPISIGNTIYF
TRBJ1-5 NA TRBV30 CAWSVLKNQPQHF
TRBJ1-3 NA TRBV2 CASSESGGAGNTIYF
TRBJ2-5 few TRBV3-1/TRBV3-2 CASSQALSSGGTETQYF
TRBJ2-1 NA TRBV14 CASSPEASWAGDYNEQFF
TRBJ1-6 NA TRBV6-5 CASTPGHTSNSPLHF
TRBJ2-2 once TRBV5-1 CASTKQPSDTGELFF
TRBJ1-5 NA TRBV5-1 CASSLDLRDTLYSNQPQHF
TRBJ1-6 few TRBV2 CASTSPRVRNSPLHF
TRBJ1-1 NA TRBV11-3 CASSPGRGTEAFF
TRBJ1-5 NA TRBV27 CASSFNSPQGNQPQHF
TRBJ1-1 few TRBV6-5 CASSRTGATEAFF
TRBJ2-5 NA TRBV5-1 CASSAQGLETQYF
TRBJ2-3 NA TRBV3-1/TRBV3-2 CASRGLPDDFTDTQYF
TRBJ2-1 NA TRBV7-3 CASSRTGTSHEQFF
TRBJ1-5 NA TRBV6-2/TRBV6-3 CASSLYRTVDQPQHF
TRBJ2-1 few TRBV7-2 CASSLAGFTYNEQFF
TRBJ2-1 NA TRBV18 CASSPKNSGGGYNEQFF
TRBJ2-2 NA TRBV2 CASSEASGGLDSGELFF
TRBJ1-3 once TRBV19 CASIPNTGTEGRNTIYF
TRBJ2-2 NA TRBV24-1 CATSDLDSRNTGELFF
TRBJ1-5 NA TRBV5-5 CASSVGQGNHQPQHF
TRBJ1-3 NA TRBV9 CASSASTGSGNTIYF